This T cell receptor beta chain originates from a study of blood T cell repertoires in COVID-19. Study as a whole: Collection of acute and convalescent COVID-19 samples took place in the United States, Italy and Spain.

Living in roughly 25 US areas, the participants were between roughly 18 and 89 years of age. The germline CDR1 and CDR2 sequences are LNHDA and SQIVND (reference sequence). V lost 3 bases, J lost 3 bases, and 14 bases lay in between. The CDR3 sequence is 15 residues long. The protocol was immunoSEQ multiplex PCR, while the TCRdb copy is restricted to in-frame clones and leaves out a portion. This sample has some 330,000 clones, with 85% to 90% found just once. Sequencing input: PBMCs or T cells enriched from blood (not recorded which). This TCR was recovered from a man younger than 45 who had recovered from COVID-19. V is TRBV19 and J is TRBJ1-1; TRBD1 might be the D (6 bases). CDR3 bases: TGTGCCAGTAGTATCGCAGATCAGGGGCACACTGAAGCTTTCTTT. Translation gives CASSIADQGHTEAFF. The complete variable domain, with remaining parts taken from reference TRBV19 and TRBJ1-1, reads DGGITQSPKYLFRKEGQNVTLSCEQNLNHDAMYWYRQDPGQGLRLIYYSQIVNDFQKGDIAEGYSVSREKKESFPLTVTSAQKNPTAFYLCASSIADQGHTEAFFGQGTRLTVV.